This TCR beta chain was retrieved from a study of blood T cell repertoires in COVID-19. In the source study's methods: Nucleated cell counts were estimated from reference gene primer amplification. Method: immunoSEQ multiplex PCR; TCRdb's copy keeps in-frame clones and lacks some. V and J calls and clone size follow that table, whereas D and trimming were derived from the DNA. The sample lists roughly 200,000 clones; 70% to 90% were seen once. The CDR3 is 15 residues long. V dropped 11 bases and J dropped 4 bases, with 22 bases sitting between them. Germline loops: CDR1 LNHDA, CDR2 SQIVND (reference sequence).

This sequence originates from a man aged 50 to 59 with COVID-19, enrolled during active disease. V and J are TRBV19 and TRBJ2-3, with D hard to call. The sequencing sample was made of peripheral blood. CDR3 protein: CACESSGDQADTQYF. The CDR3 DNA follows: TGTGCCTGCGAGTCGTCGGGTGACCAAGCAGATACGCAGTATTTT.